The source of this T cell receptor (beta chain) is a study of shared clonotypes between healthy human individuals. Overall study context: The composition of the donors was a couple of women and a few men aged 18 to 49. CD8 memory received one plate per donor, CD8 naive two, CD4 memory three and CD4 naive three. Study conclusions and caveats: Four donors held about 5% of naive CD4 clonotypes in common. Memory subsets generally showed smaller estimated richness than naive subsets did.

This clone was counted a few times. Its antigen is currently unknown. Trimming cost V 5 bases and J 8 bases, with 10 bases left between them. Germline V lookup: CDR1 SNHLY, CDR2 FYNNEI. The CDR3 runs 12 residues. The protocol was immunoSEQ multiplex PCR, while the TCRdb copy is restricted to in-frame clones and leaves out a portion. The sample has a few million clones; roughly 90% are singletons. Sequenced: naive CD4+ T cells from PBMCs. Subset given: CD45RA+ positively selected. This chain connects TRBV2 to TRBJ1-3; D is undetermined. The receptor's source is a man between 18 and 29 years old in good health. Some clones in this sample may be carry-over from other donors' samples. The CDR3 bases are TGTGCCAGCAGTCCATCTGGGGACACCATATATTTT. Its protein product is CASSPSGDTIYF.